This paragraph reports one TCR beta chain. This specimen belongs to a study of blood T cell repertoires in COVID-19. Original analysis: The assay estimated nucleated cells by amplifying reference gene primers. Assay: immunoSEQ multiplex PCR; the TCRdb copy retains only in-frame clones and omits some. The V and J calls and clone size are taken from that table; D and trimming were inferred from the DNA. The data contain more than 15,000 clones, 82% of them singletons. The specimen sequenced was peripheral blood. This TCR came from a man at least 80 years old with active COVID-19.

CDR3 coding DNA: TGCGCCAGCAGCCAAGATCTTAGTCCCAGGGGTCGTGGCTACGAGCAGTACTTC. Protein: CASSQDLSPRGRGYEQYF. V usage is TRBV4-1 and J usage is TRBJ2-7, with D possibly TRBD1 on 6 matching bases. V was shortened by 0 bases and J by 3 bases, with 21 bases between the two germline ends. Germline-derived CDR1 and CDR2 are MGHRA and YSYEKL. This CDR3 spans 18 amino acids.